The entry below describes one T cell receptor (beta chain). TCRdb keeps only in-frame clones here, not all; method: immunoSEQ multiplex PCR. The sample contains 85,000 to 95,000 clones, about 84% of which appear only once. Per the germline V gene, CDR1 is LGHDT and CDR2 is YNNKEL (reference sequence). This CDR3 comprises 13 residues. Trimming shortened V by 4 bases and J by 1 base, and 6 bases separated the two germline ends. The sample originates from a study of blood T cell repertoires in COVID-19. For the study at large: The cDNA or gDNA used as material had been derived from T cells, B-cell-depleted T cells, or PBMCs.

The sequencing input was peripheral blood. The chain uses TRBV3-1 (or the pseudogene TRBV3-2) and TRBJ2-3; possible D gene TRBD2, 6 bases. This TCR derives from a human donor in a cohort sampled during active COVID-19. The CDR3 nucleotides are TGTGCCAGCAGCCGGGGGGGCACAGATACGCAGTATTTT. Translation gives CASSRGGTDTQYF.